The 13 T cell receptor beta chains below all came from one sample that was sequenced in a study of shared clonotypes between healthy human individuals. Libraries were prepared by immunoSEQ multiplex PCR; TCRdb keeps only in-frame clonotypes and omits some of them. The data show more than 2 million clones, over 85% seen once. Only CD45RO-negative cells positively selected for CCR7 counted as naive CD8 cells, so terminally differentiated effector memory CD45RA+ cells were excluded. Sequences were obtained from naive CD8+ T cells sorted from blood. These receptors were taken from a young man in good health.

This sequence joins TRBV7-9 and TRBJ1-2; no clear D. V shed 2 bases and J shed 8 bases, with 18 bases lying between them. CDR1 is SEHNR, CDR2 FQNEAQ, per germline (reference sequence). The length of the CDR3 is 15 residues. CDR3 coding DNA: TGTGCCAGCAGCTTATCTACCGAAGACTTCCGGGGCTACACCTTC. Residues: CASSLSTEDFRGYTF.

The chain carries TRBV30 and TRBJ2-7; TRBD1 aligns across 7 bases. CDR3 size: 14 residues. The germline CDR1 and CDR2 sequences are GTSNPN and SVGIG (reference sequence). J was trimmed by 3 bases and V by 5 bases; bases with no gene match: 10. CDR3 sequence (DNA): TGTGCCTGGGACTCGACAGGGATCCTCTACGAGCAGTACTTC. Translating gives CAWDSTGILYEQYF.

CDR3 in DNA: TGTGCCAGCAGCTTAGGACAGGGTCATGGCTACACCTTC. This translates into CASSLGQGHGYTF. V gene TRBV7-9 combines with J gene TRBJ1-2; 7 bases are a match to TRBD1. The junction had 2 bases not matched to a gene; V was cut back by 1 base and J by 6 bases. Germline CDR1 is SEHNR and CDR2 is FQNEAQ (reference sequence). This CDR3 has 13 residues.

This chain uses TRBV5-4 with TRBJ1-1, with D possibly TRBD1 on 5 matching bases. Trimming pared 7 bases from V and 5 bases from J, leaving 12 bases between. Germline CDR1 and CDR2: SGHNT and YYREEE (reference sequence). The CDR3 is 12 amino acids. CDR3 amino acids: CASETGGTEAFF. The CDR3 region has the DNA TGTGCCAGCGAAACGGGGGGGACTGAAGCTTTCTTT.

The V gene is TRBV11-2, the J gene TRBJ1-2, with 7 nucleotides matching TRBD1. CDR3 length: 15 amino acids. CDR1 is SGHAT, CDR2 FQNNGV, per germline. The junction had 5 bases not matched to a gene; V was cut back by 0 bases and J by 4 bases. This chain's CDR3 is CASSLDLTGAYGYTF. Written as DNA, the CDR3 is TGTGCCAGCAGCTTAGACCTAACAGGGGCCTATGGCTACACCTTC. Complete variable domain (other parts from reference TRBV11-2 and TRBJ1-2): EAGVAQSPRYKIIEKRQSVAFWCNPISGHATLYWYQQILGQGPKLLIQFQNNGVVDDSQLPKDRFSAERLKGVDSTLKIQPAKLEDSAVYLCASSLDLTGAYGYTFGSGTRLTVV.

The V call is TRBV16, the J call TRBJ2-5, with TRBD1 identical over 7 bases. CDR1 is KGHSY and CDR2 is FQNENV in the germline V gene. The CDR3 consists of 17 residues. V lost 5 bases and J lost 1; bases outside the gene matches: 13. In DNA form, the CDR3 reads TGTGCCAGCAGCAGCGGCCGGGACAGCTTAACCCAAGAGACCCAGTACTTC. Its protein product is CASSSGRDSLTQETQYF.

The gene calls are TRBV10-3 and TRBJ2-7, with TRBD1 matching over 8 bases. Trimming took 6 bases from V and 3 from J; bases not matched to a gene: 7. Per the germline V gene, CDR1 is ENHRY and CDR2 is SYGVKD. There are 14 residues in the CDR3. In nucleotides, the CDR3 is TGTGCCATCAGGAGGGCAGGGGGCAACTACGAGCAGTACTTC. As protein: CAIRRAGGNYEQYF.

Comment on this clone: This sample includes further DNA sequences coding for the same CDR3. This chain uses TRBV30 with TRBJ2-7, with 7 bases aligning to TRBD2. Trimming cost V 0 bases and J 1 base; bases outside gene matches: 0. Germline lookup yields CDR1 GTSNPN and CDR2 SVGIG (reference sequence). The CDR3 spans 13 residues. The CDR3 region has the DNA TGTGCCTGGAGTGTAGCGGGGTCCTACGAGCAGTACTTC. Translation gives CAWSVAGSYEQYF.

V is TRBV5-5 and J is TRBJ1-6; D is unclear. Germline V gene data show CDR1 as SGHKS and CDR2 as YYEKEE (reference sequence). The V end was cut by 2 bases, the J end by 0 bases, with 9 bases between. The CDR3 consists of 16 residues. The CDR3 loop reads CASSFTESSYNSPLHF. In DNA form, the CDR3 reads TGTGCCAGCAGCTTTACCGAGAGCTCCTATAATTCACCCCTCCACTTT.

Here the CDR3 reads CASSQATGNDSPLHF. In DNA form, the CDR3 reads TGCGCCAGCAGCCAAGCAACAGGGAACGATTCACCCCTCCACTTT. The chain links TRBV4-1 to TRBJ1-6; a weak D match, TRBD1 (6 bases). From germline, CDR1 is MGHRA and CDR2 YSYEKL. CDR3 length: 15 residues. Trimming shortened V by 1 base and J by 8 bases, and 12 bases separated the two germline ends.

V gene TRBV29-1 combines with J gene TRBJ2-2; 13 nucleotides line up with TRBD2. The CDR3 runs 16 residues. J lost 6 bases, V lost 5 bases, and 9 bases had no gene match. Per germline, CDR1 SQVTM and CDR2 ANQGSEA. The CDR3 loop is CSVLLAGGPYPGELFF. CDR3 nucleotide sequence: TGCAGCGTTCTACTAGCGGGAGGGCCTTACCCCGGGGAGCTGTTTTTT.

Notes on this clone: This could be a read error, since a much larger clone is one nucleotide away. Other DNA sequences in the same sample also yield this CDR3. CDR3 bases: TGTGCCAGCAGCTTGACAGAGAACACTGAAGCTTTCTTT. The encoded protein is CASSLTENTEAFF. The chain links TRBV7-2 to TRBJ1-1, with D perhaps matching TRBD1 (5 bases). The CDR3 totals 13 residues. Deletions cut 3 bases from V and 1 base from J, with 6 bases between. Per germline, CDR1 SGHTA and CDR2 FQGNSA.

To note about this clone: This CDR3 is also generated by other DNA sequences in the sample. V is TRBV27 and J is TRBJ2-1; 8 bases agree with TRBD2. J lost 0 bases, V lost 2 bases, and 0 bases had no gene match. Per the germline V gene, CDR1 is MNHEY and CDR2 is SMNVEV (reference sequence). This CDR3 has 15 amino acids. The CDR3 is CASSLSGSSYNEQFF. Here the CDR3 DNA reads TGTGCCAGCAGTTTAAGCGGGAGCTCCTACAATGAGCAGTTCTTC.